This T cell receptor beta chain was documented in a study of blood T cell repertoires in COVID-19. Study details: Nucleic acid was either cDNA or gDNA, and it came from T cells, B-cell-depleted T cells, or PBMCs.

The protocol was immunoSEQ multiplex PCR, while the TCRdb copy is restricted to in-frame clones and leaves out a portion. The data hold over 120,000 clones, with around 80% observed a single time. The CDR3 length is 14 residues. CDR1 is MNHEY and CDR2 is SVGAGI in the germline V gene. With 0 bases removed from V and 3 bases from J, the gap between germline ends came to 6 bases. Sequencing was carried out using PBMCs or T cells enriched from blood (not recorded which). The chain carries TRBV6-5 and TRBJ1-3, with D possibly TRBD1 on 5 matching bases. This TCR was recovered from a woman aged 45 to 65 who had recovered from COVID-19. This CDR3 reads CASSYSGVGNTIYF. The CDR3 bases are TGTGCCAGCAGTTACTCAGGGGTTGGAAACACCATATATTTT.